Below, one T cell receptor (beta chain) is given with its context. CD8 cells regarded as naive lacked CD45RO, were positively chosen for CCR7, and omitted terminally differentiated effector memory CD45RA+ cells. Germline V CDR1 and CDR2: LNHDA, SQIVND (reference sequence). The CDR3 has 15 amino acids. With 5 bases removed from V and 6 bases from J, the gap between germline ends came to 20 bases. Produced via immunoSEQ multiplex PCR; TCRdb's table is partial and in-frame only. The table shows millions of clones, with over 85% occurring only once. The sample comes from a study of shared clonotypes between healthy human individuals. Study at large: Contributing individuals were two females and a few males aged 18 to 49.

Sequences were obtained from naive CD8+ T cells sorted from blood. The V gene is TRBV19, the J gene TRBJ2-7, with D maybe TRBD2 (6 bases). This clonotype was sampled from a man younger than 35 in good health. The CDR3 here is CASSVDEGGNSEQYF. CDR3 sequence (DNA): TGTGCCAGTAGTGTTGACGAAGGCGGGAATAGCGAGCAGTACTTC. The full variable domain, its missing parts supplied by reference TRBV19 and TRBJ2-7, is DGGITQSPKYLFRKEGQNVTLSCEQNLNHDAMYWYRQDPGQGLRLIYYSQIVNDFQKGDIAEGYSVSREKKESFPLTVTSAQKNPTAFYLCASSVDEGGNSEQYFGPGTRLTVT.